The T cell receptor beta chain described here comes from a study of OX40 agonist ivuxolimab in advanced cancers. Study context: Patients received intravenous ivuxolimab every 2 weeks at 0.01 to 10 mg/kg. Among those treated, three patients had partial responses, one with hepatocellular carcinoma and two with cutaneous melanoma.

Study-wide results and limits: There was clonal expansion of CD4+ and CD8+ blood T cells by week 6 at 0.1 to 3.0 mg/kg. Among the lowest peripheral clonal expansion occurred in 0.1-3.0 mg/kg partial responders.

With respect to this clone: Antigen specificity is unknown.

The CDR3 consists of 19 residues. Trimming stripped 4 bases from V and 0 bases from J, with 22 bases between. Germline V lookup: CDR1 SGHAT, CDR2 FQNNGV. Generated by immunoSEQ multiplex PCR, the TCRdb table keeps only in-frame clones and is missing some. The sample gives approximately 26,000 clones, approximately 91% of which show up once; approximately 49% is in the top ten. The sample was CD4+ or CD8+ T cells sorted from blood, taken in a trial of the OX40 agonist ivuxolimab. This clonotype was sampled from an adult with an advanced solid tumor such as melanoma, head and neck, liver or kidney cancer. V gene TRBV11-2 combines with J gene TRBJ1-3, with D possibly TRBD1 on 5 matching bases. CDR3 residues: CASSSLQTAGFVSGNTIYF. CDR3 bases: TGTGCCAGCAGCTCATTACAGACGGCAGGGTTCGTCTCTGGAAACACCATATATTTT.